The source of this T cell receptor (beta chain) is a study of a mutant IDH1 vaccine in newly diagnosed glioma. About the research overall: Therapy received beforehand was radiotherapy, temozolomide, or both, with most patients given both. Visit timing is recorded as week 35 for V12 and week 47 for V13.

A single count supports this clone. The antigen is not known. Time point meaning: week 35, safety follow-up. Topical imiquimod was applied with each vaccine dose, which held 300 ug of mutant IDH1 20-mer peptide. Each donor presented with a new WHO grade 3 or 4 astrocytoma that tested IDH1-mutant and showed ATRX loss. The method was immunoSEQ multiplex PCR; TCRdb's version includes in-frame clones alone and lacks a portion of them. The sample includes roughly 60,000 clones, 75% to 85% of them seen just once. The receptor's source is a middle-aged man with glioma. Sequenced here: PBMCs, sampled from a glioma patient whose treatment included an IDH1 peptide vaccine.

In DNA, the CDR3 is TGTGCCAGTAGTATAGAGGGGATCAAGCAGTTCTTC. Its translation: CASSIEGIKQFF. The gene calls are TRBV19 and TRBJ2-1; D gene ambiguous. The CDR3 length is 12 residues. The ends were cut back, 0 bases at V and 11 bases at J, with 8 bases in the middle. The germline gives CDR1 LNHDA, CDR2 SQIVND (reference sequence). Together with reference TRBV19 and TRBJ2-1, the CDR3 gives the full variable domain: DGGITQSPKYLFRKEGQNVTLSCEQNLNHDAMYWYRQDPGQGLRLIYYSQIVNDFQKGDIAEGYSVSREKKESFPLTVTSAQKNPTAFYLCASSIEGIKQFFGPGTRLTVL.